This T cell receptor (beta chain) was observed in a study of T cells and Merkel cell carcinoma outcomes. Study conclusions and caveats: In Merkel cell carcinoma, repertoire and T-cell density reportedly predicted outcomes.

Points on this clone: Its specificity is not known.

Sequenced by immunoSEQ multiplex PCR; TCRdb stores in-frame clones only, minus some. The table includes under 20,000 clones, roughly 80% detected once. Trimming stripped 5 bases from V and 2 bases from J, with 6 bases between. Germline V gene sequence: CDR1 MDHEN, CDR2 SYDVKM. The CDR3 runs 12 residues. The sample comprised tumor tissue from Merkel cell carcinoma. The sequence came from a human donor with Merkel cell carcinoma. V usage is TRBV28 and J usage is TRBJ2-5; D gene ambiguous. The CDR3 loop is CASSDFQETQYF. Written as DNA, the CDR3 is TGTGCCAGCAGTGACTTTCAAGAGACCCAGTACTTC.